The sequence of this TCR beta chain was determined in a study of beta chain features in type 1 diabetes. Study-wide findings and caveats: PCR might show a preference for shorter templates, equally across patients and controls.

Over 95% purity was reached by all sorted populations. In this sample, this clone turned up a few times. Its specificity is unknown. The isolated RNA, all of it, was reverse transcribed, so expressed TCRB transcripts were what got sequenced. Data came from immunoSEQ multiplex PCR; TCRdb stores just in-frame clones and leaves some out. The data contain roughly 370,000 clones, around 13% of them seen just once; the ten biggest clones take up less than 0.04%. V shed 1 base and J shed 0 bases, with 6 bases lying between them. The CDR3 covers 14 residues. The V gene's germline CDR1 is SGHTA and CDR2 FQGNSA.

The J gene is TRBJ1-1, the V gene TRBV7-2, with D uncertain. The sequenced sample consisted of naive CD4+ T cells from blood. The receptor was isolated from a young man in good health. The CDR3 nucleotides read TGTGCCAGCAGCTTAGACCAGGTGAACACTGAAGCTTTCTTT. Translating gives CASSLDQVNTEAFF. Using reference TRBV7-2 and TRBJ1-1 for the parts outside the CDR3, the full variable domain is GAGVSQSPSNKVTEKGKDVELRCDPISGHTALYWYRQSLGQGLEFLIYFQGNSAPDKSGLPSDRFSAERTGGSVSTLTIQRTQQEDSAVYLCASSLDQVNTEAFFGQGTRLTVV.